This record looks at one T cell receptor beta chain sequence and its context. No cognate antigen has been identified for it. Per-nucleotide qualities are absent, and no much larger clonotype sits a single base away. The patients picked for sequencing were ones in whom flow cytometry had shown an expansion of CD8+CD57+ cells. All patients had severe acquired aplastic anemia diagnosed by International Study of Aplastic Anemia and Agranulocytosis and Camitta criteria. At the time blood was sampled, none of the patients had received any therapy. The study deep-sequenced TCR repertoires of sorted CD4+ and CD8+ blood T cells from severe aplastic anemia patients and healthy subjects. Patients were enrolled under clinicaltrials.gov protocols 00001620, 01623167, 00001397, 00071045, 00081523 and 00961064 in the USA. Ficoll-Paque density gradient centrifugation was used to isolate peripheral blood mononuclear cells. Before DNA extraction, CD4+ and CD8+ T cells were sorted with FACS or magnetic beads.

TCR beta VDJ combination and CDR3 sequence profiling used genomic DNA as the template. An Illumina HiSeq 2000 was the platform used for TCR repertoire sequencing. In the paper's pipeline: Repertoires were assessed using TRBV/TRBJ rearrangement plots, CDR3 size and DJ length profiles, and Simpson's diversity index. The immunodominant clone was defined as the most abundant DNA sequence in deep sequencing data. CDR3 amino acid sequences were screened for sharing across subjects and were compared with published repertoires and the VDJdb database. The public reads were run again by TCRdb, first through fastp at Q25 and then through MiXCR, and only productive beta chains were kept. A single entry per CDR3 protein holds the most common genes and DNA from its merged rows. TCRdb, not the authors, supplied the V and J calls. The sample yields about 190,000 distinct CDR3 sequences; 40% to 50% were counted once. The ten most abundant clones make up around 9.7% of the sample.

This entry is derived from a study of CD8+CD57+ T cells in acquired aplastic anemia (dated by TCRdb to between 2018 and 2020). About the study as a whole: DNA extracted from sorted CD4+ and CD8+ cells had a mean of roughly 3 ug, with a range of roughly 0.19 to 27.4 ug. A CD8+CD57+ expansion meant a frequency higher than the mean frequency seen in healthy subjects.

Results the study describes overall, beyond this receptor: Around 31 CD8+ CDR3 sequences were shared between patients and controls but appeared highly expressed in patients and within their immunodominant clones. CD8+ Simpson's diversity did not differ significantly between patients and healthy controls (P=0.060).

CDR1 and CDR2 (WNHNN, SYGVQD) derive from the germline V gene (reference sequence). From its cysteine to its phenylalanine, the CDR3 spans 15 amino acids. Only CDR3 DNA is held: 45 bases, read in frame from base 1. V is shortened by 8 bases, J by 2 bases, and the region joining them spans 19 bases. The sequence was obtained from a human donor with aplastic anemia. The sample comprised sorted CD4+, CD8+, or CD8+CD57+ T cells (not recorded which) from PBMCs. Recombination linked TRBV10-1 to TRBJ2-7; the D call is possibly TRBD1 or TRBD2, each sharing 7 bases. CDR3 region: CASDIIRGGPYEQYF. In nucleotides, the sequence is TGCGCCAGCGACATAATCAGGGGGGGGCCCTACGAGCAGTACTTC.